The rows below give T cell receptor beta chains drawn from one sample of a study of cytomegalovirus exposure and HLA in healthy donors. Assay used: immunoSEQ multiplex PCR; TCRdb lists only in-frame clones, some missing. The table has under 200,000 clones, roughly 80% seen once. The material sequenced was PBMCs. All receptors come from a woman between 40 and 50 years old in good health and CMV-seropositive. Each CDR3 is given with its conserved first and last residue. A D gene is named only where the DNA matches it firmly. Size values are once, few and many counts, or a class for expanded clones, and some rows have none.

>NA|TRBV2|NA|TRBJ1-1
TGTGCCAGCAGTGGTATAATTAATACTGAAGCTTTCTTT
CASSGIINTEAFF
>once|TRBV27|NA|TRBJ1-1
TGTGCCAGCAGTTTGGCCAGGCGGGGTGAAGCTTTCTTT
CASSLARRGEAFF
>NA|TRBV9|TRBD2|TRBJ2-1
TGTGCCAGCAGCGGCGGACTAGCGGATCGCTACAATGAGCAGTTCTTC
CASSGGLADRYNEQFF
>NA|TRBV5-3|TRBD1|TRBJ2-7
TGTGCCAGTGGGACAGGGTTGTACGAGCAGTACTTC
CASGTGLYEQYF
>NA|TRBV13|NA|TRBJ1-5
TGTGCCAGCACTAGGAAAAGATTTAGCAATCAGCCCCAGCATTTT
CASTRKRFSNQPQHF
>NA|TRBV5-5|TRBD1|TRBJ1-3
TGTGCCAGCAGCCGCAGCCCTACGGGACAGGGGGCTGGAAACACCATATATTTT
CASSRSPTGQGAGNTIYF
>few|TRBV25-1|NA|TRBJ1-1
TGTGCCAGCAGTGAATTGGGGGGGCGTATGAACACTGAAGCTTTCTTT
CASSELGGRMNTEAFF
>NA|TRBV28|NA|TRBJ1-3
TGTGCCAGCAGGCGCTCTGGAAACACCATATATTTT
CASRRSGNTIYF
>NA|TRBV30|TRBD1|TRBJ1-3
TGTGCCTGGAGTACAGGGGGTCCTGGAAACACCATATATTTT
CAWSTGGPGNTIYF
>few|TRBV2|TRBD1|TRBJ1-5
TGTGCCAGCAGCGGCACAGGGGGCGGCGGCAATCAGCCCCAGCATTTT
CASSGTGGGGNQPQHF
>NA|TRBV29-1|TRBD2|TRBJ2-1
TGCAGCGCCAGGGAGGGTTTAGTGCAGTTCTTC
CSAREGLVQFF
>once|TRBV7-9|TRBD1|TRBJ1-1
TGTGCCAGCAGCCCTCCCGGGACAGGGGGAGTGGCTGAAGCTTTCTTT
CASSPPGTGGVAEAFF
>once|TRBV29-1|NA|TRBJ1-1
TGCAGCGTCCTACAATACCAGGCAATGAACACTGAAGCTTTCTTT
CSVLQYQAMNTEAFF
>NA|TRBV5-8|TRBD2|TRBJ2-3
TGTGCCAGCAGCTTAAGATTAGCGGGGCCGAGAGGCACAGATACGCAGTATTTT
CASSLRLAGPRGTDTQYF
>few|TRBV28|TRBD1|TRBJ1-5
TGTGCCAGCAGTTTACCCCGGACAGGGAGGTTTCGCAATCAGCCCCAGCATTTT
CASSLPRTGRFRNQPQHF
>NA|TRBV21-1|NA|TRBJ2-1
TGTGCCAGCAGCAACCACCGAGGGTACGGGGTCGGCAATGAGCAGTTCTTC
CASSNHRGYGVGNEQFF
>NA|TRBV19|NA|TRBJ1-1
TGTGCCAGTAGTATCATTAGAGGCACTGAAGCTTTCTTT
CASSIIRGTEAFF
>NA|TRBV10-3|TRBD1|TRBJ2-3
TGTGCCATCAGTAATCCGCCGACAGGGCCAAGCACAGATACGCAGTATTTT
CAISNPPTGPSTDTQYF
>NA|TRBV7-2|TRBD2|TRBJ2-5
TGTGCCAGCAGGCTAGCGGGAGACTTAGAGACCCAGTACTTC
CASRLAGDLETQYF
>NA|TRBV7-9|TRBD1|TRBJ2-7
TGTGCCAGCAGCCCTAGATTGTCAGGGGGCTCCTACGAGCAGTACTTC
CASSPRLSGGSYEQYF
>NA|TRBV28|NA|TRBJ2-7
TGTGCCAGCAGTCCCGGACTAGGGGGGACGGAGCAGTACTTC
CASSPGLGGTEQYF
>NA|TRBV6-1|TRBD2|TRBJ2-7
TGTGCCAGCAGTGCCCTTTTTACCGGGGGGGGCGAGCAGTACTTC
CASSALFTGGGEQYF
>NA|TRBV7-2|NA|TRBJ2-2
TGTGCCAGCAGCTGGGACTTTGGGAGCGGGGAGCTGTTTTTT
CASSWDFGSGELFF
>NA|TRBV29-1|TRBD1|TRBJ1-5
TGCAGCGTGTGGACAGGGGACAATCAGCCCCAGCATTTT
CSVWTGDNQPQHF